This T cell receptor beta chain was observed in a study of spatial heterogeneity in lung cancer. The CDR3 is 15 amino acids. Germline CDR1 and CDR2: ENHRY and SYGVKD. Study findings and constraints: The study found that expanded intratumoral alpha and beta TCR counts tracked tumor mutation counts.

MiXCR, run by TCRdb on the 5' RACE reads, gives a single entry per CDR3 protein. The profile covers under 5,500 distinct CDR3 sequences, with around 10% appearing a single time and around 50% taken by the ten largest. Time point meaning: sample taken at primary tumor resection. A note on this clonotype: Antigen specificity is unknown. Relative to the germline gene, one junction end is altered; a read error may explain this.

The chain uses TRBV10-3 and TRBJ1-1, with 7 bases matching TRBD1. The sequence derives from a male donor with early-stage non-small cell lung cancer. The sample was lung tumor tissue, taken at surgery. The CDR3 DNA reads as TGTTCCATCAGTCCTCCGGGACAGAGGAACACTGAAGCTTTCTTT. Translating gives CSISPPGQRNTEAFF.